Shown below are 3 T cell receptor beta chains from a single sample sequenced in a study of radiation and T cells in renal cell carcinoma. As for time point: baseline pretreatment blood. As to treatment: 15 Gy SBRT to primary tumor, nephrectomy 4 weeks later. The table came from immunoSEQ multiplex PCR; TCRdb's copy has only in-frame clones and leaves some out. Seen here are some 140,000 clones, roughly 84% observed once, and the top ten hold 12%. Sequencing was performed on blood, taken from a patient whose treatment included radiotherapy and nephrectomy. The receptors stem from a woman aged 50 to 60 with renal cell carcinoma.

This chain joins TRBV7-6 and TRBJ2-2; D perhaps matches TRBD2 (7 bases). This CDR3 comprises 17 residues. Trimming took off 1 base at V and 1 base at J, with 13 bases between the two ends. Germline CDR1 is SGHVS and CDR2 is FNYEAQ. The CDR3 reads CASSLESGGGNTGELFF. In nucleotides, the CDR3 is TGTGCCAGCAGCTTAGAATCGGGGGGCGGGAACACCGGGGAGCTGTTTTTT.

This chain links TRBV29-1 with TRBJ1-3, with 7 bases that match TRBD1. This CDR3 region has 14 residues. The germline V gene encodes CDR1 SQVTM and CDR2 ANQGSEA. J was trimmed by 4 bases and V by 5 bases; bases with no gene match: 8. The CDR3 DNA is TGCAGCGTTAAGACCACAGGGGACGGAAACACCATATATTTT. It codes for CSVKTTGDGNTIYF.

The chain recombines TRBV6-1 with TRBJ1-4; no definite D call. V dropped 8 bases and J dropped 11 bases, with 18 bases sitting between them. The CDR3 totals 13 residues. The germline V gene has CDR1 MNHNS and CDR2 SASEGT. This CDR3 is CASQRRAVDKLFF. The CDR3 DNA is TGTGCCAGCCAGAGACGGGCGGTAGATAAACTGTTTTTT.